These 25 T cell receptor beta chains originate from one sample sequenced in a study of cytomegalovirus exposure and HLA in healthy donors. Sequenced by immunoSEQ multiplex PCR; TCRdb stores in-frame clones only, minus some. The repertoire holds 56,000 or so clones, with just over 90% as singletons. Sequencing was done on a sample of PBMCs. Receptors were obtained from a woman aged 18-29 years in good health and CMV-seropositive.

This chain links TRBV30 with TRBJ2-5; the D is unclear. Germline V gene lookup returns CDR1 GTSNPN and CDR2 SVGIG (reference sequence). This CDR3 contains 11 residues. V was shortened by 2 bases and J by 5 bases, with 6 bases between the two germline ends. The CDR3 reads CAWSPRETQYF. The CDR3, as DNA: TGTGCCTGGAGTCCCAGGGAGACCCAGTACTTC.

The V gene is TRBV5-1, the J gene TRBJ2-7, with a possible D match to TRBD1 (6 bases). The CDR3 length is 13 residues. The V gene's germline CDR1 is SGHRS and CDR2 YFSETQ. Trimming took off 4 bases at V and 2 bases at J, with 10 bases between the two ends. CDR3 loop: CASSTDSTYEQYF. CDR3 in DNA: TGCGCCAGCAGCACGGACAGCACCTACGAGCAGTACTTC.

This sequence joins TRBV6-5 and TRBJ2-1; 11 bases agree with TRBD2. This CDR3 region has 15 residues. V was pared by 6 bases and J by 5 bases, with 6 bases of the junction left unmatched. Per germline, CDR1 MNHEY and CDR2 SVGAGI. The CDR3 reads CASSLGTSGNNEQFF. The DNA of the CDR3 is TGTGCCAGCAGCCTCGGGACTAGCGGAAACAATGAGCAGTTCTTC.

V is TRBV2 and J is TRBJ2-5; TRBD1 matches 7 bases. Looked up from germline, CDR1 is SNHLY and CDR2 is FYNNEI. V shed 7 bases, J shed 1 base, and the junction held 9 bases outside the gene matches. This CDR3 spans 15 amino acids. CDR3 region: CASKAQGTFQETQYF. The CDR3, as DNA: TGTGCCAGCAAGGCACAGGGGACGTTCCAAGAGACCCAGTACTTC.

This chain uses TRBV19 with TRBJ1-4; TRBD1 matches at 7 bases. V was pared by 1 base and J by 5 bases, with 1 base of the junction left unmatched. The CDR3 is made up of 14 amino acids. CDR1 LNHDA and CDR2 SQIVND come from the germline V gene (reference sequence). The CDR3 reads CASSIVQGNEKLFF. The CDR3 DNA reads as TGTGCCAGTAGTATAGTACAGGGGAATGAAAAACTGTTTTTT.

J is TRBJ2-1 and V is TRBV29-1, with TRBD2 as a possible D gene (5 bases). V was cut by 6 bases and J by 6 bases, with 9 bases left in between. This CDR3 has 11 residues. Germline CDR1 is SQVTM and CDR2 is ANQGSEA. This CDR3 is CSVAVRNEQFF. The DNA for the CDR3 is TGCAGCGTAGCGGTCCGCAATGAGCAGTTCTTC.

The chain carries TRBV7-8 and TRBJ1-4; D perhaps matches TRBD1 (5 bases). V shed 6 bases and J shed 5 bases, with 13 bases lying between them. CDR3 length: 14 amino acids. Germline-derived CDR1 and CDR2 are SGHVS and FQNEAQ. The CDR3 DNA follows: TGTGCCAGCAGACCGGGACTCTGGAATGAAAAACTGTTTTTT. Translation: CASRPGLWNEKLFF.

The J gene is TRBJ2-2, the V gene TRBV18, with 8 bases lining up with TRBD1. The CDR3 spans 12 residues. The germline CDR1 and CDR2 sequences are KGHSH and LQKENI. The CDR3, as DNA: TGTGCGGACAGGGAGAACACCGGGGAGCTGTTTTTT. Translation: CADRENTGELFF.

CDR3 DNA sequence: TGCGCCAGCAGCTTTTTGGGGGGGGATGAAAAACTGTTTTTT. Its protein product is CASSFLGGDEKLFF. The chain uses TRBV5-1 and TRBJ1-4, with D possibly TRBD1 on 5 matching bases. Trimming took off 2 bases at V and 6 bases at J, with 11 bases between the two ends. The CDR3 consists of 14 residues. CDR1 is SGHRS, CDR2 YFSETQ, per germline.

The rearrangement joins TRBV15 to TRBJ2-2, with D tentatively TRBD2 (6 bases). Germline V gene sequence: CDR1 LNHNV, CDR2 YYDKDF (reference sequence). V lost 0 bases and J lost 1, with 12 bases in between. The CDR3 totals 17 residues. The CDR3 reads CATSRDYGGLNTGELFF. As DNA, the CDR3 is TGTGCCACCAGCAGAGATTACGGGGGTTTGAACACCGGGGAGCTGTTTTTT. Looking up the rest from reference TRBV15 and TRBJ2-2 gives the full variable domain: DAMVIQNPRYQVTQFGKPVTLSCSQTLNHNVMYWYQQKSSQAPKLLFHYYDKDFNNEADTPDNFQSRRPNTSFCFLDIRSPGLGDTAMYLCATSRDYGGLNTGELFFGEGSRLTVL.

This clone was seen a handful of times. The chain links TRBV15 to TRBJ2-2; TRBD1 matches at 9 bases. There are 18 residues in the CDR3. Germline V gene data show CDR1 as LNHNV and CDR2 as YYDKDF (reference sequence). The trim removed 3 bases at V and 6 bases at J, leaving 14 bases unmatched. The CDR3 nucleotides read TGTGCCACCAGCAGGCACGGCGAGTACAGGGGGCTGGCCGGGGAGCTGTTTTTT. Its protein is CATSRHGEYRGLAGELFF.

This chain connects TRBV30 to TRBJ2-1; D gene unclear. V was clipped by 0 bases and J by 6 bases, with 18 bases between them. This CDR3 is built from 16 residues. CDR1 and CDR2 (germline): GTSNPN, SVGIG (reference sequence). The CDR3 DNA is TGTGCCTGGAGTGTCCGGAGAGGTGCTTTTGGCAATGAGCAGTTCTTC. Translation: CAWSVRRGAFGNEQFF.

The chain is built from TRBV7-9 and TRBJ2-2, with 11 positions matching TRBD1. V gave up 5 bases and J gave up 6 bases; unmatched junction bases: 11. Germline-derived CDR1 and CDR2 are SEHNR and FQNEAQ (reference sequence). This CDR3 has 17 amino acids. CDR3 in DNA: TGTGCCAGCAGCGAGGGGACAGGGGGAAGGCTCGCCGGGGAGCTGTTTTTT. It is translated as CASSEGTGGRLAGELFF.

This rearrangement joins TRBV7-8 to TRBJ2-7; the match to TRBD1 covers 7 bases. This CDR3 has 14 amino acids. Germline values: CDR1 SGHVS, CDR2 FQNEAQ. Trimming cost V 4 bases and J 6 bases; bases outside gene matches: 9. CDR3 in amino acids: CASSSPYGTAEQYF. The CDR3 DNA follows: TGTGCCAGCAGCTCCCCCTATGGGACAGCCGAGCAGTACTTC.

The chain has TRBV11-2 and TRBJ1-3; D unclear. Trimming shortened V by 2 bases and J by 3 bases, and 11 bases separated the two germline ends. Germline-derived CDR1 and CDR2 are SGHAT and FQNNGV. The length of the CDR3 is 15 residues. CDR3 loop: CASSLLRDFGNTIYF. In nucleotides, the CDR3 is TGTGCCAGCAGCTTATTACGGGATTTTGGAAACACCATATATTTT.

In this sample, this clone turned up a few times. In DNA form, the CDR3 reads TGTGCCAGCAGTGAGGAGGACACCGGGGAGCTGTTTTTT. Translation: CASSEEDTGELFF. The chain employs TRBV6-4 and TRBJ2-2; a weak D match, TRBD2 (5 bases). Germline loops: CDR1 MRHNA, CDR2 SNTAGT. This CDR3 has 13 residues. The germline V and J ends were trimmed by 3 bases and 3 bases, with 5 bases remaining between them.

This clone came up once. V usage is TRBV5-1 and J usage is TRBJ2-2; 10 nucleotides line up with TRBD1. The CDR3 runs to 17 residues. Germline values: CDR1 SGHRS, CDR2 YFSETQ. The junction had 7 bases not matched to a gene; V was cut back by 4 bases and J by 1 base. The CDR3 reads CASSATGGVGNTGELFF. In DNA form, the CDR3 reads TGCGCCAGCAGCGCGACAGGGGGCGTCGGGAACACCGGGGAGCTGTTTTTT.

CDR3 in amino acids: CASARLAGGQRQGETQYF. DNA for the CDR3: TGTGCCAGTGCCAGACTAGCGGGGGGCCAACGGCAGGGAGAGACCCAGTACTTC. The J gene is TRBJ2-5, the V gene TRBV7-8; 13 positions agree with TRBD2. With 9 bases clipped from V and 4 bases from J, the junction kept 17 bases outside the gene matches. This CDR3 spans 18 amino acids. Germline CDR1 is SGHVS and CDR2 is FQNEAQ.

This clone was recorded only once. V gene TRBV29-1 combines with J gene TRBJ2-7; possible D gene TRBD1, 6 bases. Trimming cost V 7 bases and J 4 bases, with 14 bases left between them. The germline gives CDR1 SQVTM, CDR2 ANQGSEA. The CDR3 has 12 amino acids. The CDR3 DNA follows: TGCAGCGCCAGGCAGGGGCTATACGAGCAGTACTTC. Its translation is CSARQGLYEQYF.

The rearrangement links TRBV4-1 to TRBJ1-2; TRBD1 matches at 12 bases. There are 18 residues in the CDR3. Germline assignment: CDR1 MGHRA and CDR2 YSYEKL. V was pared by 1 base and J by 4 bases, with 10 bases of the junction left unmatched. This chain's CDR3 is CASSQVGTGGSTSYGYTF. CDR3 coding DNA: TGCGCCAGCAGCCAAGTCGGGACAGGGGGCTCCACATCCTATGGCTACACCTTC.

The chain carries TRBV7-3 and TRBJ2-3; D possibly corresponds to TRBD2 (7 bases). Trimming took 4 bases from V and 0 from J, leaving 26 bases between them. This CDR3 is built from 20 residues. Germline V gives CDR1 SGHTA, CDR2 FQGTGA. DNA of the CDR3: TGTGCCAGCAGCTCAGGGGTATGGGGGGGAGACAGAAGAAGCACAGATACGCAGTATTTT. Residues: CASSSGVWGGDRRSTDTQYF.

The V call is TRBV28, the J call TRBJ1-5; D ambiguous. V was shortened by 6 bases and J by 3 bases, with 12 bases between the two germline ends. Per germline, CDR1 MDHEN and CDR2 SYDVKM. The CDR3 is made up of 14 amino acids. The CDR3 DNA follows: TGTGCCAGCAGACCTCCAGGCTACAATCAGCCCCAGCATTTT. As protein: CASRPPGYNQPQHF.

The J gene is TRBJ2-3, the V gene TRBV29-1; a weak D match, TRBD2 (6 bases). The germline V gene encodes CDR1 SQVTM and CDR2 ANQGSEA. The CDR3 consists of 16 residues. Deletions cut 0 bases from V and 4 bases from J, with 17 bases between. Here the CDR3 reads CSVEDRLVSVADTQYF. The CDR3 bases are TGCAGCGTTGAAGATCGACTAGTTAGCGTTGCAGATACGCAGTATTTT.

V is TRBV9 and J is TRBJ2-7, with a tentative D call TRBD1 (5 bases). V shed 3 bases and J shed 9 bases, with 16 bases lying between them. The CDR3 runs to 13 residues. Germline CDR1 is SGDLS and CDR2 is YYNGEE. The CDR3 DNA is TGTGCCAGCAGCGCCGACACCTCAGGGTGGCAGTACTTC. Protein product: CASSADTSGWQYF.

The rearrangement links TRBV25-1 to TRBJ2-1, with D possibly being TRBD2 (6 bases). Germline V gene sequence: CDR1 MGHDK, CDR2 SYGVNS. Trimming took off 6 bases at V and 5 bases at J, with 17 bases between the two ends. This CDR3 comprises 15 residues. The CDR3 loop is CASSPHGGENNEQFF. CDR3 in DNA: TGTGCCAGCAGCCCCCATGGCGGGGAGAACAATGAGCAGTTCTTC.